These 6 T cell receptor beta chains came from one sample sequenced in a study of cytomegalovirus exposure and HLA in healthy donors. Primers: 60 Vbeta forward and 13 Jbeta reverse. Generated by immunoSEQ multiplex PCR, the TCRdb table keeps only in-frame clones and is missing some. The sample lists about 140,000 clones; 82% were seen once. What was sequenced was PBMCs. These receptors were collected from a young man in good health and CMV-seropositive.

V is TRBV7-9 and J is TRBJ2-5, with 10 bases matching TRBD1. V shed 4 bases and J 3 bases; nucleotides not matched to a gene: 5. This CDR3 region has 15 residues. In germline, CDR1 is SEHNR, CDR2 FQNEAQ (reference sequence). DNA for the CDR3: TGTGCCAGCAGCTCTAAAGGGACAGGGGAAGAGACCCAGTACTTC. It codes for CASSSKGTGEETQYF.

The chain employs TRBV6-5 and TRBJ2-7; possibly TRBD2 for D (5 bases). Trimming took 5 bases from V and 4 from J, leaving 15 bases between them. The germline V gene has CDR1 MNHEY and CDR2 SVGAGI. The CDR3 spans 14 residues. The CDR3 coding sequence is TGTGCCAGCAGTGTGGCGGGCGGTCCATACGAGCAGTACTTC. It translates to CASSVAGGPYEQYF.

This chain's CDR3 is CATSSPGLAGSETQYF. The CDR3 DNA reads TGTGCCACCAGCAGCCCGGGACTAGCGGGATCGGAGACCCAGTACTTC. The V and J genes are TRBV15 and TRBJ2-5; TRBD2 matches at 13 bases. Germline V CDR1 and CDR2: LNHNV, YYDKDF (reference sequence). The CDR3 loop spans 16 amino acids. J gave up 5 bases and V 3 bases, and 6 bases lay outside the gene matches.

The rearrangement uses TRBV27 and TRBJ1-5, with D possibly TRBD1 on 5 matching bases. CDR1 is MNHEY, CDR2 SMNVEV, per germline (reference sequence). Between the trimmed V and J ends, which lost 2 bases and 2 bases, there was a span of 7 bases. The CDR3 length is 14 residues. The CDR3 sequence is CASSLTGRNQPQHF. CDR3 coding DNA: TGTGCCAGCAGTTTAACAGGTCGCAATCAGCCCCAGCATTTT.

The chain combines TRBV11-3 with TRBJ2-7; D is undetermined. Germline V gene lookup returns CDR1 SGHNT and CDR2 YENEEA. Trimming left V 1 base short and J 5 bases short, with 6 bases between. The CDR3 runs to 12 residues. The DNA of the CDR3 is TGTGCCAGCAGCTTAGGACGGGACGAGCAGTACTTC. This codes for CASSLGRDEQYF.

V is TRBV7-9 and J is TRBJ2-7, with D maybe TRBD1 (5 bases). Germline V CDR1 and CDR2: SEHNR, FQNEAQ (reference sequence). This CDR3 has 15 residues. The V gene lost 5 bases and the J gene lost 0 bases, with 14 bases spanning the gap. Here the CDR3 DNA reads TGTGCCAGCAGCAAAAAGGACACTTCCTCCTACGAGCAGTACTTC. Translating gives CASSKKDTSSYEQYF.